These T cell receptor beta chains were read from a single sample in a study of cytomegalovirus exposure and HLA in healthy donors. Sequenced by immunoSEQ multiplex PCR; TCRdb stores in-frame clones only, minus some. Here the sample spans 180,000 or so clones, 9.5% being singletons. Sample: PBMCs. These receptors were collected from a woman under 40 in good health and CMV-seropositive. CDR3s include the opening cysteine and the closing phenylalanine or tryptophan. A D gene is named only where the DNA matches it firmly. Size values are once, few and many counts, or a class for expanded clones, and some rows have none.

J | D | V | size | DNA | CDR3
TRBJ1-4 | TRBD1 | TRBV7-9 | few | TGTGCCAGCAGCCGAACCGGGACAGGGATTCTAAAACTGTTTTTT | CASSRTGTGILKLFF
TRBJ2-5 | NA | TRBV6-1 | few | TGTGCGAGGGGGTGGTTGGCCGATGGGACCCAGTACTTC | CARGWLADGTQYF
TRBJ2-5 | TRBD1 | TRBV29-1 | NA | TGCAGCGTTGGGGGGACAGGGACGGAGACCCAGTACTTC | CSVGGTGTETQYF
TRBJ2-5 | NA | TRBV29-1 | few | TGCAGCGAGCTAGCGCGCCAAGAGACCCAGTACTTC | CSELARQETQYF
TRBJ1-2 | TRBD1 | TRBV4-1 | NA | TGCGCCAGCAGCCAAGATAAGACAGGGTGGTTGGGCTACACCTTC | CASSQDKTGWLGYTF
TRBJ2-5 | TRBD2 | TRBV7-9 | few | TGTGCCAGCAGCTTAGGCCCTAGCGGGGGGTACCAAGAGACCCAGTACTTC | CASSLGPSGGYQETQYF
TRBJ2-7 | TRBD2 | TRBV2 | NA | TGTGCCAGCAGCGGACTAGCGGGAGGCTCCTTAACCTACGAGCAGTACTTC | CASSGLAGGSLTYEQYF
TRBJ2-7 | TRBD2 | TRBV4-2 | few | TGTGCCAGCAGCCTCGAGGGGACTAGCGATACCTACGAGCAGTACTTC | CASSLEGTSDTYEQYF
TRBJ2-1 | TRBD2 | TRBV4-1 | NA | TGCGCCAGCAGCCAAAACCTACGACTAGCGGGAGATGAGCAGTTCTTC | CASSQNLRLAGDEQFF
TRBJ2-7 | NA | TRBV4-1 | few | TGCGCCAGCAGCGTAAACCAGGGGTCCTACGAGCAGTACTTC | CASSVNQGSYEQYF
TRBJ2-7 | TRBD1 | TRBV14 | NA | TGTGCCAGCAGCCAAGGCCGGACAGGCCTCTACGAGCAGTACTTC | CASSQGRTGLYEQYF
TRBJ1-4 | TRBD1 | TRBV5-1 | few | TGCGCCAGCAGCTTGGGGGACAGGGCCAATGAAAAACTGTTTTTT | CASSLGDRANEKLFF
TRBJ1-2 | TRBD1 | TRBV5-1 | few | TGCGCCAGCAGCTTGCCTCGGACAGGGAACTATGGCTACACCTTC | CASSLPRTGNYGYTF
TRBJ2-3 | NA | TRBV9 | NA | TGTGCCAGCAGCACCCGGGTAGGCTTCACAGATACGCAGTATTTT | CASSTRVGFTDTQYF
TRBJ1-5 | NA | TRBV6-5 | NA | TGTGCCAGCAGTTTGAACAACGGGGGCAATCAGCCCCAGCATTTT | CASSLNNGGNQPQHF
TRBJ2-3 | TRBD2 | TRBV30 | few | TGTGCCTGGAGTGTAATGCTAGCGGGAATGGATACGCAGTATTTT | CAWSVMLAGMDTQYF
TRBJ2-2 | TRBD2 | TRBV27 | few | TGTGCCAGCAGTGCCTACTGGACTAGCGGGAGGGGGACCGGGGAGCTGTTTTTT | CASSAYWTSGRGTGELFF
TRBJ2-7 | NA | TRBV7-6 | NA | TGTGCCAGCAGCCCCTCCCGGGGGTACGAGCAGTACTTC | CASSPSRGYEQYF
TRBJ2-7 | NA | TRBV27 | NA | TGTGCCAGCAGTTTTCGGAGTGGGAGGGGGAAGACTGACGAGCAGTACTTC | CASSFRSGRGKTDEQYF
TRBJ2-5 | TRBD2 | TRBV9 | NA | TGTGCCAGCAGCGTAGCTTTGGCGGGAGGGGGTAAAGAGACCCAGTACTTC | CASSVALAGGGKETQYF
TRBJ1-3 | NA | TRBV11-2 | few | TGTGCCAGCAGCTTAGGCAGGGGCGTGAGTGGAAACACCATATATTTT | CASSLGRGVSGNTIYF
TRBJ2-5 | NA | TRBV5-1 | few | TGCGCCAGCTCCGCGACGGGGACCCAGTACTTC | CASSATGTQYF
TRBJ2-1 | TRBD2 | TRBV2 | few | TGTGCCAGCCGGGGGGGACTAGCGGGAGCTGAGCAGTTCTTC | CASRGGLAGAEQFF
TRBJ1-1 | NA | TRBV29-1 | few | TGCAGCGTTGGTCCGGGACACTTTTACACTGAAGCTTTCTTT | CSVGPGHFYTEAFF
TRBJ2-7 | TRBD2 | TRBV6-1 | once | TGTGCCAGCAGTCCAGCGGGAGGGCTCTCCTACGAGCAGTACTTC | CASSPAGGLSYEQYF
TRBJ1-4 | NA | TRBV7-9 | few | TGTGCCAGCAGCCACATCAGGTCTGCTGGTGAAAAACTGTTTTTT | CASSHIRSAGEKLFF
TRBJ1-4 | TRBD1 | TRBV12-5 | few | TGTGCTAGTGGCTTAGACAGGGGTGGCGAAAAACTGTTTTTT | CASGLDRGGEKLFF
TRBJ1-2 | NA | TRBV20-1 | NA | TGCAGTGCTAGTGGCGCCGGGGGCTACACCTTC | CSASGAGGYTF
TRBJ1-2 | TRBD1 | TRBV29-1 | NA | TGCAGCTCATCAGGGACAGGGGGCGGTGAGATCTATGGCTACACCTTC | CSSSGTGGGEIYGYTF
TRBJ2-1 | TRBD2 | TRBV5-4 | few | TGTGCCAGCAGGGGAACTAGCGGGATAGGTGAGCAGTTCTTC | CASRGTSGIGEQFF
TRBJ2-2 | TRBD2 | TRBV27 | NA | TGTGCCAGCAGTGGGGGACTAGCGGGTTGGACCGGGGAGCTGTTTTTT | CASSGGLAGWTGELFF
TRBJ1-2 | NA | TRBV21-1 | few | TGTGCCAGCAGCAAGAAGTCGATTCAGGGGATTTATGGCTACACCTTC | CASSKKSIQGIYGYTF
TRBJ2-2 | TRBD2 | TRBV7-2 | NA | TGTGCCAGCGGCCGGCGACTAGCGGGAGAATCCGGGGAGCTGTTTTTT | CASGRRLAGESGELFF
TRBJ2-1 | TRBD2 | TRBV9 | NA | TGTGCCAGCAGCCGACTAGCGGGAAATAATGAGCAGTTCTTC | CASSRLAGNNEQFF
TRBJ2-1 | TRBD1 | TRBV30 | NA | TGTGCCTGGAATACAGGGGGTAAGGGTGGCAATGAGCAGTTCTTC | CAWNTGGKGGNEQFF
TRBJ1-2 | TRBD1 | TRBV7-8 | NA | TGTGCCAGCAGCTACCTGGGCGGGGACAGTGGCTACACCTTC | CASSYLGGDSGYTF
TRBJ2-1 | TRBD2 | TRBV5-1 | few | TGCGCCAGCAGCGTCACTCCTGGGACTAGTGATCAGGAAGAGCAGTTCTTC | CASSVTPGTSDQEEQFF
TRBJ2-2 | NA | TRBV7-9 | few | TGTGCCAGCAGCCCGGACTTAAACACCGGGGAGCTGTTTTTT | CASSPDLNTGELFF
TRBJ2-3 | NA | TRBV19 | NA | TGTGCCAGTAGCGGGAGAACAGATACGCAGTATTTT | CASSGRTDTQYF
TRBJ1-1 | NA | TRBV11-2 | few | TGTGCCAGCAGCGCTACAGGTTATACTGAAGCTTTCTTT | CASSATGYTEAFF
TRBJ2-3 | TRBD2 | TRBV10-3 | few | TGTGCCATCAGTGACGGGGGGGGCCCAGATACGCAGTATTTT | CAISDGGGPDTQYF
TRBJ2-7 | TRBD2 | TRBV5-1 | few | TGCGCCAGCAGCGACCCTAGCGGGAGGTTGGGGGAGCAGTACTTC | CASSDPSGRLGEQYF
TRBJ2-7 | NA | TRBV10-1 | NA | TGCGCCACCCACTATGGACACTACTACGAGCAGTACTTC | CATHYGHYYEQYF
TRBJ2-3 | TRBD2 | TRBV27 | few | TGTGCCAGCAGTTTAAGCGGGAGGTCTCTCGATACGCAGTATTTT | CASSLSGRSLDTQYF
TRBJ1-1 | NA | TRBV5-4 | few | TGTGCCAGCAGCTTGTGGGAGGGAGGGAGGTGGAACACTGAAGCTTTCTTT | CASSLWEGGRWNTEAFF
TRBJ1-2 | TRBD1 | TRBV6-1 | once | TGTGCCAGCAGTGAAGCGAGGGACAGACTTACTCTTAACTATGGCTACACCTTC | CASSEARDRLTLNYGYTF
TRBJ2-7 | TRBD1 | TRBV5-6 | few | TGTGCCAGCAGCGCAGACAGGGGGGGTTCCTACGAGCAGTACTTC | CASSADRGGSYEQYF
TRBJ2-1 | NA | TRBV30 | many | TGTGCCTGGAGTGTAAAGCTAGCAGTAAATGAGCAGTTCTTC | CAWSVKLAVNEQFF
TRBJ1-1 | NA | TRBV4-1 | few | TGCGCCAGCAGCCAAGAGGTAGCTATGAACACTGAAGCTTTCTTT | CASSQEVAMNTEAFF
TRBJ2-7 | TRBD1 | TRBV25-1 | NA | TGTGCCAGCAGTGTATGGTTGAGACAGGGAACCTCCTACGAGCAGTACTTC | CASSVWLRQGTSYEQYF
TRBJ2-7 | NA | TRBV27 | NA | TGTGCCAGCAGTCCGGACAGACACTACTCCTACGAGCAGTACTTC | CASSPDRHYSYEQYF
TRBJ2-1 | TRBD2 | TRBV5-1 | few | TGCGCCAGCAGCTTGAGGCCAAGCGGGAATGAGGAGCAGTTCTTC | CASSLRPSGNEEQFF
TRBJ2-1 | NA | TRBV6-4 | few | TGTGCCAGCAGTGTCTCACATACGACGGGAAATGAGCAGTTCTTC | CASSVSHTTGNEQFF
TRBJ2-7 | TRBD2 | TRBV4-1 | NA | TGCGCCAGCAGCCAGGTCTATAGCGGGGCCTCCTACGAGCAGTACTTC | CASSQVYSGASYEQYF
TRBJ1-2 | NA | TRBV10-3 | once | TGTGCCATCAGTGAGTCGGGGTTGGGACACCTCTATGGCTACACCTTC | CAISESGLGHLYGYTF